This T cell receptor beta chain was profiled in a study of PD-L1 blockade in urothelial cancer. Overall study context: Beginning in about 2014, patients received atezolizumab, given as 1,200 mg intravenously every 3 weeks.

CDR3 length: 13 residues. Trimming stripped 11 bases from V and 4 bases from J, with 15 bases between. Germline V gene lookup returns CDR1 ENHRY and CDR2 SYGVKD. TCRdb's copy holds only in-frame clones and misses some; the assay was immunoSEQ multiplex PCR. Here the sample spans approximately 83,000 clones, approximately 87% being singletons. This sample's time point: peripheral blood 6 weeks after treatment start. The chain couples TRBV10-3 to TRBJ1-3; D ambiguous. The TCR sequence derives from a man in his sixties or seventies with urothelial cancer. The material was PBMCs, obtained around atezolizumab (anti-PD-L1) treatment. CDR3 protein: CAASFREGNTIYF. The CDR3 region has the DNA TGTGCCGCCTCTTTTCGGGAGGGAAACACCATATATTTT.